Listed below are T cell receptor beta chains from one sample, sequenced in a study of vaccination and CD4 T cells after COVID-19. TCRdb reprocessed the PCR reads via MiXCR and lists one record per CDR3 protein. Of roughly 15,000 distinct CDR3 sequences in the sample, almost 50% were seen once. No antigen is known for these receptors. Specimen: cultured CD4+ T cells from blood, collected after SARS-CoV-2 vaccination. The origin of the receptors is a human donor with COVID-19. The CDR3 runs from the conserved cysteine through the conserved F or W. The D gene is left open where the match is weak. The size entry is marked missing in some rows and otherwise reads once, few, many or a size class.

CASSPVVDRLYEQYF,TGTGCCAGCAGCCCGGTCGTGGACAGGCTCTACGAGCAGTACTTC,TRBV5-5,TRBD1,TRBJ2-7,.
CSARDYLNTGELFF,TGCAGTGCTAGGGACTACTTGAACACCGGGGAGCTGTTTTTT,TRBV20-1,.,TRBJ2-2,few
CASGGGERGNQPQHF,TGTGCCAGCGGGGGGGGAGAAAGGGGCAATCAGCCCCAGCATTTT,TRBV6-1,.,TRBJ1-5,few
CATSDSGTITDTQYF,TGTGCCACCAGTGATTCCGGGACTATCACAGATACGCAGTATTTT,TRBV24-1,TRBD2,TRBJ2-3,few
CSARDWSKNSPLHF,TGCAGTGCTAGAGATTGGAGCAAAAATTCACCCCTCCACTTT,TRBV20-1,.,TRBJ1-6,.
CASSLAQTLIQGSEAFF,TGCGCCAGCAGCTTGGCTCAGACGCTTATACAGGGTTCCGAAGCTTTCTTT,TRBV5-1,.,TRBJ1-1,few
CASSATRGNYGYTF,TGCGCCAGCAGTGCTACCAGGGGTAACTATGGCTACACCTTC,TRBV10-1,.,TRBJ1-2,.
CASSADRVLGYTF,TGTGCCAGTAGTGCGGACAGGGTACTCGGCTACACCTTC,TRBV19,TRBD1,TRBJ1-2,.
CASHHGTEAFF,TGTGCCAGCCATCACGGGACAGAAGCTTTCTTT,TRBV6-2/TRBV6-3,.,TRBJ1-1,few
CASSALNTEAFF,TGTGCCAGCAGTGCTTTGAACACTGAAGCTTTCTTT,TRBV6-1,.,TRBJ1-1,few
CASRVRQTSQETQYF,TGTGCCAGCAGGGTCCGACAGACCTCCCAAGAGACCCAGTACTTC,TRBV2,.,TRBJ2-5,.
CASSYVAGGAVTGELFF,TGTGCCAGCAGTTACGTTGCCGGGGGGGCCGTAACCGGGGAGCTGTTTTTT,TRBV6-2/TRBV6-3,TRBD2,TRBJ2-2,few
CASSPMDPPLHF,TGTGCCAGCAGTCCCATGGATCCACCCCTCCACTTT,TRBV12-3/TRBV12-4,.,TRBJ1-6,.
CASSIASGTGNQPQHF,TGTGCCAGTAGTATAGCCTCCGGGACAGGGAATCAGCCCCAGCATTTT,TRBV19,TRBD1,TRBJ1-5,few
CASSPGGTNEKLFF,TGTGCCAGCAGCCCGGGGGGAACTAATGAAAAACTGTTTTTT,TRBV7-2,.,TRBJ1-4,.
CAASKNSNTGELFF,TGTGCCGCAAGTAAAAACTCGAACACCGGGGAGCTGTTTTTT,TRBV24-1,.,TRBJ2-2,.
CASSGTRDLNTEAFF,TGCGCCAGCAGCGGGACGAGGGATCTGAACACTGAAGCTTTCTTT,TRBV5-1,.,TRBJ1-1,.
CASSPRRWGSSYEQYF,TGTGCCAGTAGTCCTCGGAGGTGGGGGAGCTCCTACGAGCAGTACTTC,TRBV19,.,TRBJ2-7,.
CSARPGTSGGAVEQFF,TGCAGTGCTAGACCCGGGACTAGCGGGGGGGCTGTTGAGCAGTTCTTC,TRBV20-1,TRBD2,TRBJ2-1,.
CASSERGLYQPQHF,TGTGCCAGCAGTGAAAGGGGGTTGTATCAGCCCCAGCATTTT,TRBV6-1,.,TRBJ1-5,.
CASSPVLYSGGAPTEAFF,TGTGCCAGCAGTCCGGTCCTCTACTCAGGGGGCGCGCCCACTGAAGCTTTCTTT,TRBV27,TRBD1,TRBJ1-1,few
CASTPTPTYEQYF,TGTGCCAGCACCCCCACCCCAACCTACGAGCAGTACTTC,TRBV6-1,.,TRBJ2-7,.
CSATQGYEQFF,TGCAGCGCGACCCAGGGATATGAGCAGTTCTTC,TRBV29-1,.,TRBJ2-1,once
CSARLTGARGYGYTF,TGCAGTGCTAGACTAACAGGGGCGCGGGGATATGGCTACACCTTC,TRBV20-1,TRBD1,TRBJ1-2,.
CASSYSTPGQGTNQPQHF,TGTGCCAGCAGTTACTCGACTCCCGGACAGGGGACCAATCAGCCCCAGCATTTT,TRBV6-5,TRBD1,TRBJ1-5,.
CASSEGRETQYF,TGTGCCAGTAGTGAGGGACGAGAGACCCAGTACTTC,TRBV19,.,TRBJ2-5,.
CASSVGPQPSTDTQYF,TGTGCCAGCAGTGTCGGCCCGCAGCCTAGCACAGATACGCAGTATTTT,TRBV6-1,.,TRBJ2-3,.
CASKYSGGSGELFF,TGTGCCAGCAAATATTCGGGGGGGTCCGGGGAGCTGTTTTTT,TRBV6-1,TRBD2,TRBJ2-2,.
CASSKDSDYGYTF,TGTGCCAGCAGTAAAGACAGCGACTATGGCTACACCTTC,TRBV2,.,TRBJ1-2,.
CSEFVGRGGNEQFF,TGCAGTGAATTCGTCGGCAGGGGAGGGAATGAGCAGTTCTTC,TRBV20-1,.,TRBJ2-1,few
CAIKGSYSTDTQYF,TGTGCCATCAAAGGGAGCTACAGCACAGATACGCAGTATTTT,TRBV10-3,.,TRBJ2-3,.
CSASPDARELFF,TGCAGTGCTAGCCCGGACGCCCGGGAACTGTTTTTT,TRBV20-1,.,TRBJ1-4,.
CASSFPGQGQAFF,TGTGCCAGCAGTTTCCCTGGACAGGGCCAAGCTTTCTTT,TRBV28,TRBD1,TRBJ1-1,.
CASSLGQGMMDTQYF,TGTGCCAGCAGCCTCGGGCAGGGGATGATGGATACGCAGTATTTT,TRBV5-5,.,TRBJ2-3,.
CATSEDAGGTGELFF,TGTGCCACCAGTGAGGATGCGGGGGGCACCGGGGAGCTGTTTTTT,TRBV24-1,TRBD2,TRBJ2-2,.
CASRWGGGAWGTEAFF,TGTGCCAGCAGGTGGGGCGGGGGGGCGTGGGGCACTGAAGCTTTCTTT,TRBV11-2,.,TRBJ1-1,.
CASIHASGRSGELFF,TGTGCCAGCATTCACGCTAGCGGTCGGTCCGGGGAGCTGTTTTTT,TRBV6-1,TRBD2,TRBJ2-2,.
CASSESGGGVTGNTIYF,TGTGCCAGCAGTGAATCGGGTGGGGGTGTCACTGGAAACACCATATATTTT,TRBV6-1,.,TRBJ1-3,.
CASVPQREFNEQFF,TGTGCCAGCGTCCCGCAGAGGGAGTTCAATGAGCAGTTCTTC,TRBV6-1,.,TRBJ2-1,.
CASSLQGDYGYTF,TGTGCCAGCAGCTTGCAGGGAGACTATGGCTACACCTTC,TRBV5-3,.,TRBJ1-2,few
CASSGMRGGRETQYF,TGTGCCAGCAGCGGAATGCGGGGGGGTCGGGAGACCCAGTACTTC,TRBV2,TRBD2,TRBJ2-5,few
CATRSRGAPTDTQYF,TGTGCCACCAGGAGCCGTGGGGCGCCCACAGATACGCAGTATTTT,TRBV24-1,.,TRBJ2-3,.
CASSEALAATDTQYF,TGTGCCAGCAGTGAAGCGCTAGCGGCCACAGATACGCAGTATTTT,TRBV6-1,TRBD2,TRBJ2-3,.
CASSYSMAGTGTGELFF,TGTGCCAGCAGTTACTCGATGGCTGGGACCGGCACCGGGGAGCTGTTTTTT,TRBV6-5,.,TRBJ2-2,once
CSARGGGLDQPQHF,TGCAGTGCTAGAGGGGGGGGGTTGGATCAGCCCCAGCATTTT,TRBV20-1,.,TRBJ1-5,.
CASSLDLSGGAREQFF,TGTGCCAGCAGCTTAGATCTAAGCGGGGGGGCCCGTGAGCAGTTCTTC,TRBV11-3,TRBD2,TRBJ2-1,.
CASSGASGGTISETQYF,TGCGCCAGCAGTGGGGCTAGCGGGGGAACTATATCGGAGACCCAGTACTTC,TRBV5-1,TRBD2,TRBJ2-5,.
CASSAARMADTQYF,TGTGCCAGCAGTGCTGCTAGGATGGCAGATACGCAGTATTTT,TRBV2,.,TRBJ2-3,.
CSARGNSQVTNSPLHF,TGCAGTGCTAGAGGAAACTCGCAGGTGACCAATTCACCCCTCCACTTT,TRBV20-1,.,TRBJ1-6,few
CASSQVSGPRTDTQYF,TGCGCCAGCAGCCAAGTTAGCGGGCCCCGCACAGATACGCAGTATTTT,TRBV4-3,TRBD2,TRBJ2-3,.
CASKPTAGEKLFF,TGTGCCAGCAAACCTACGGCCGGTGAAAAACTGTTTTTT,TRBV10-3,.,TRBJ1-4,.
CASSQRPGLQPQHF,TGCGCCAGCAGCCAGCGGCCAGGGTTGCAGCCCCAGCATTTT,TRBV5-1,.,TRBJ1-5,.
CSASTDTQYF,TGCAGTGCTAGTACAGATACGCAGTATTTT,TRBV20-1,.,TRBJ2-3,few
CSAPIRGLPVLVEETQYF,TGCAGTGCTCCTATCCGGGGGCTGCCCGTCCTGGTGGAAGAGACCCAGTACTTC,TRBV20-1,.,TRBJ2-5,.